Each of the 22 T cell receptor beta chains below was sequenced from the same sample in a study of T-cell memory formation after mild COVID-19. MiXCR, run by TCRdb on the 5' RACE reads, gives a single entry per CDR3 protein. The table shows hundreds of thousands of distinct CDR3 sequences, with around a quarter occurring only once. Sequenced input: PBMCs or a T cell subset sorted from them (not recorded which). The receptors derive from an adult woman who had mild COVID-19 (a few samples of this study predate the infection). Cell type and time point are not known.

Details on this clonotype: A read error may account for a junction end that differs from germline. The chain is built from TRBV20-1 and TRBJ1-5, with D unclear. The CDR3 runs 13 residues. CDR1 is DFQATT, CDR2 SNEGSKA, per germline (reference sequence). The CDR3 sequence is CGANSYSNQPQHF. The CDR3, as DNA: TGCGGTGCTAACAGTTATAGCAATCAGCCCCAGCATTTT.

As DNA, the CDR3 is TGTGCCAGCAGCACCTACCGGACAGGGAGCTCCTACGAGCAGTACTTC. Protein sequence: CASSTYRTGSSYEQYF. The chain is built from TRBV11-2 and TRBJ2-7, with TRBD1 identical over 8 bases. This CDR3 spans 16 amino acids. From germline, CDR1 is SGHAT and CDR2 FQNNGV. Unmatched junction bases numbered 9, after V lost 5 bases and J lost 0 bases.

This chain joins TRBV19 and TRBJ2-7; 8 bases map to TRBD1. This CDR3 is built from 15 residues. The J segment lost 7 bases and the V segment lost 5 bases, leaving 13 bases of the junction unmatched. Germline V CDR1 and CDR2: LNHDA, SQIVND (reference sequence). CDR3: CASSSLDRALEEQYF. For the CDR3, the DNA is TGTGCCAGTAGTTCCCTGGACAGGGCCCTGGAGGAGCAGTACTTC.

In the case of this clonotype: The junction departs from germline at one end; a sequencing error may be responsible. In nucleotides, the CDR3 is TGTGCCAGCAGCGTAGATTCCGGGACAGGATCCTACGAGCAGTACTTC. This translates into CASSVDSGTGSYEQYF. The V gene is TRBV11-2, the J gene TRBJ2-7, with 8 bases lining up with TRBD1. Looked up from germline, CDR1 is SGHAT and CDR2 is FQNNGV. CDR3 size: 16 residues. The whole variable domain, remainder taken from reference TRBV11-2 and TRBJ2-7, is EAGVAQSPRYKIIEKRQSVAFWCNPISGHATLYWYQQILGQGPKLLIQFQNNGVVDDSQLPKDRFSAERLKGVDSTLKIQPAKLEDSAVYLCASSVDSGTGSYEQYFGPGTRLTVT.

V and J are TRBV20-1 and TRBJ2-1, with 8 bases matching TRBD2. Germline values: CDR1 DFQATT, CDR2 SNEGSKA (reference sequence). The J segment lost 6 bases and the V segment lost 3 bases, leaving 13 bases of the junction unmatched. The CDR3 is 16 amino acids. The CDR3, as DNA: TGCAGTGCTAGGGGATTTCTAGGACTAGCCTTCAATGAGCAGTTCTTC. Translated, it gives CSARGFLGLAFNEQFF.

Ten or more counts support this clonotype. V gene TRBV5-1 combines with J gene TRBJ2-2; 8 bases are a match to TRBD1. The CDR3 consists of 15 residues. J lost 7 bases, V lost 1 base, and 6 bases had no gene match. Looked up from germline, CDR1 is SGHRS and CDR2 is YFSETQ. CDR3 sequence (DNA): TGCGCCAGCAGCTTGACAGGGGGGACGAGCGGGGAGCTGTTTTTT. Protein sequence: CASSLTGGTSGELFF.

This chain links TRBV5-1 with TRBJ2-3, with TRBD2 identical over 11 bases. V lost 4 bases to trimming and J lost 9 bases; unmatched junction nucleotides: 10. The germline CDR1 and CDR2 sequences are SGHRS and YFSETQ. The CDR3 length is 15 residues. The CDR3 nucleotides read TGCGCCAGCAGCCCCGGACTAGCGGGCCCCGGAACGCAGTATTTT. Protein: CASSPGLAGPGTQYF.

This chain joins TRBV2 and TRBJ1-1; 11 nucleotides agree with TRBD1. Germline assignment: CDR1 SNHLY and CDR2 FYNNEI. Germline trimming cut 5 bases from V and 4 bases from J; bases unmatched to any gene: 12. This CDR3 is built from 17 residues. CDR3 loop: CASSTPLGQGAGTEAFF. As DNA, the CDR3 is TGTGCCAGCAGTACACCCCTTGGACAGGGGGCTGGCACTGAAGCTTTCTTT.

The J gene is TRBJ2-3, the V gene TRBV5-1; perhaps TRBD2 as D (5 bases). V lost 4 bases and J lost 4, with 13 bases in between. The CDR3 loop spans 14 amino acids. Germline-derived CDR1 and CDR2 are SGHRS and YFSETQ. The CDR3 region is CASSTRPTPDTQYF. In DNA, the CDR3 is TGCGCCAGCAGCACTAGGCCAACCCCAGATACGCAGTATTTT. The entire variable domain, with the rest obtained from reference TRBV5-1 and TRBJ2-3, is as follows: KAGVTQTPRYLIKTRGQQVTLSCSPISGHRSVSWYQQTPGQGLQFLFEYFSETQRNKGNFPGRFSGRQFSNSRSEMNVSTLELGDSALYLCASSTRPTPDTQYFGPGTRLTVL.

The V gene is TRBV5-1, the J gene TRBJ2-7, with TRBD1 matching 8 bases. Germline V CDR1 and CDR2: SGHRS, YFSETQ. With 0 bases clipped from V and 6 bases from J, the junction kept 5 bases outside the gene matches. This CDR3 contains 14 residues. CDR3 DNA sequence: TGCGCCAGCAGCTTGGGGACAGGGAACGTCGAGCAGTACTTC. Protein sequence: CASSLGTGNVEQYF.

V usage is TRBV12-3 or TRBV12-4 and J usage is TRBJ2-7; TRBD1 aligns across 7 bases. V trimming: 1 base; J trimming: 3 bases; junction bases outside the gene matches: 3. This CDR3 has 14 residues. This CDR3 is CASSLGGGGYEQYF. DNA of the CDR3: TGTGCCAGCAGTTTAGGAGGGGGCGGCTACGAGCAGTACTTC.

The V gene is TRBV12-3 or TRBV12-4, the J gene TRBJ2-7; D call uncertain. Trimming stripped 3 bases from V and 5 bases from J, with 11 bases between. The CDR3 contains 13 residues. The chain's CDR3 is CASSFGLRNEQYF. The CDR3 coding sequence is TGTGCCAGCAGTTTTGGATTGAGGAACGAGCAGTACTTC.

The gene calls are TRBV5-1 and TRBJ2-5; D is possibly TRBD2 (5 bases). CDR1 and CDR2 from the germline V gene are SGHRS and YFSETQ. Trimming stripped 1 base from V and 4 bases from J, with 17 bases between. The CDR3 length is 16 residues. In DNA form, the CDR3 reads TGCGCCAGCAGCTTGCTCGCGGACGGTCGGGGAGAGACCCAGTACTTC. Protein: CASSLLADGRGETQYF.

The chain links TRBV3-1 to TRBJ2-1; D is unclear. The V end was cut by 1 base, the J end by 7 bases, with 5 bases between. Germline lookup yields CDR1 LGHDT and CDR2 YNNKEL (reference sequence). The CDR3 extends over 12 amino acids. The CDR3 nucleotides are TGTGCCAGCAGCCAAGCGGTAAATGAGCAGTTCTTC. Translated, it gives CASSQAVNEQFF.

This clonotype has just a few counts. The chain carries TRBV7-6 and TRBJ2-7; 8 bases are a match to TRBD1. CDR1 SGHVS and CDR2 FNYEAQ come from the germline V gene. The CDR3 has 14 amino acids. The V segment lost 0 bases and the J segment 3 bases; nucleotides outside the gene matches: 1. CDR3 sequence (DNA): TGTGCCAGCAGCTTAGCGACAGGGGACTACGAGCAGTACTTC. As protein: CASSLATGDYEQYF.

The rearrangement links TRBV7-2 to TRBJ2-3, with D uncertain. Trimming removed 3 bases from V and 3 bases from J, with 13 bases in between. Germline CDR1 is SGHTA and CDR2 is FQGNSA. CDR3 size: 15 residues. Here the CDR3 DNA reads TGTGCCAGCAGCTTCCAACCTAGTAGGACAGATACGCAGTATTTT. Protein sequence: CASSFQPSRTDTQYF.

This clonotype was counted between two and nine times. The V gene is TRBV18, the J gene TRBJ2-1; 7 bases are shared with TRBD1. Germline V CDR1 and CDR2: KGHSH, LQKENI. V was pared by 3 bases and J by 12 bases, with 8 bases of the junction left unmatched. The CDR3 contains 13 residues. This CDR3 is CASSPGTEFLQFF. CDR3 DNA: TGTGCCAGCTCACCGGGGACAGAATTTCTGCAGTTCTTC.

The J gene is TRBJ2-7, the V gene TRBV9; no clear D gene. The V and J ends lost 0 bases and 2 bases respectively, with 12 bases between them. Germline values: CDR1 SGDLS, CDR2 YYNGEE. The CDR3 spans 15 residues. The CDR3 coding sequence is TGTGCCAGCAGCGTAGCTACTGGGATCACCTACGAGCAGTACTTC. It encodes CASSVATGITYEQYF.

This clonotype was counted between two and nine times. The chain recombines TRBV4-1 with TRBJ2-4, with 12 bases identical to TRBD2. The CDR3 contains 17 residues. The germline gives CDR1 MGHRA, CDR2 YSYEKL. J was trimmed by 6 bases and V by 0 bases; bases with no gene match: 6. CDR3 bases: TGCGCCAGCAGCCAAGACGCGCTAGCGGGGGGGGGAAACATTCAGTACTTC. Amino acid sequence: CASSQDALAGGGNIQYF.

The chain has TRBV6-2 or TRBV6-3 and TRBJ2-1, with D maybe TRBD2 (6 bases). The CDR3 totals 14 residues. V lost 5 bases and J 9 bases, leaving 17 bases between the germline ends. Germline CDR1 MNHEY, CDR2 SVGEGT. CDR3 DNA sequence: TGTGCCAGCAGTCCCCCGGGGGTAACAGGTGAGCAGTTCTTC. Protein sequence: CASSPPGVTGEQFF.

V gene TRBV9 combines with J gene TRBJ1-6, with 7 bases matching TRBD1. V was pared by 3 bases and J by 7 bases, with 7 bases of the junction left unmatched. CDR1 is SGDLS, CDR2 YYNGEE, per germline. CDR3 size: 15 residues. The CDR3 loop reads CASSEQDRKNSPLHF. For the CDR3, the DNA is TGTGCCAGCAGCGAACAGGACAGGAAAAATTCACCCCTCCACTTT.

CDR3 coding DNA: TGCGCCAGCAGCCAAGGAAAGACAACCGAGCAGTACTTC. Residues: CASSQGKTTEQYF. The rearrangement uses TRBV4-1 and TRBJ2-7; D is unresolved. Looked up from germline, CDR1 is MGHRA and CDR2 is YSYEKL. V shed 1 base and J shed 6 bases, with 10 bases lying between them. The length of the CDR3 is 13 residues.